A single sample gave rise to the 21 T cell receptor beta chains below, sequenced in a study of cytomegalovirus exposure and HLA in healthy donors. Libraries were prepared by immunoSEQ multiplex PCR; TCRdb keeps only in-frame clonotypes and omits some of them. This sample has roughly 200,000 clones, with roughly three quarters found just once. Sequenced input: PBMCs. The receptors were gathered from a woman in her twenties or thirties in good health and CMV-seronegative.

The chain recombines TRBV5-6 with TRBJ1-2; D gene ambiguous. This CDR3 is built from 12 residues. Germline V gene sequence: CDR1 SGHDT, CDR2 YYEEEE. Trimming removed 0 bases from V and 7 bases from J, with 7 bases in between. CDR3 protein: CASSLVDSGYTF. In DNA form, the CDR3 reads TGTGCCAGCAGCTTGGTAGATTCTGGCTACACCTTC.

The CDR3 loop is CASSPTPGDYEQYF. The CDR3 coding sequence is TGCGCCAGCAGCCCGACCCCGGGAGACTACGAGCAGTACTTC. The V call is TRBV4-1, the J call TRBJ2-7; D might be TRBD2 (6 bases). Trimming cost V 4 bases and J 3 bases, with 13 bases left between them. The germline gives CDR1 MGHRA, CDR2 YSYEKL. The length of the CDR3 is 14 residues.

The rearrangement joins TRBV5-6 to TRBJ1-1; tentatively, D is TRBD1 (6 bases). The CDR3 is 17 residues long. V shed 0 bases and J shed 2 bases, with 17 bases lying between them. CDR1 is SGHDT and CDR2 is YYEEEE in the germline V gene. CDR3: CASSLAGAGAQNTEAFF. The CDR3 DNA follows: TGTGCCAGCAGCTTGGCCGGGGCAGGGGCTCAAAACACTGAAGCTTTCTTT.

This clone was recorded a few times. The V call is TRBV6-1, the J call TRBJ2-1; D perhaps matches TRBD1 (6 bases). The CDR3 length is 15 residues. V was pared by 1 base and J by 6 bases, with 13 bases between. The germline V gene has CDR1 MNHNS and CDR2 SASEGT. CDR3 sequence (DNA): TGTGCCAGCAGTGAAGGACAGGAAGGAGGCAATGAGCAGTTCTTC. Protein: CASSEGQEGGNEQFF.

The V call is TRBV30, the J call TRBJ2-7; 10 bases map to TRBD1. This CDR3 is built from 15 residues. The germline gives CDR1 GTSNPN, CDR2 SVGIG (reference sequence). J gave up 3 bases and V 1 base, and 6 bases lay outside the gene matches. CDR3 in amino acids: CAWSAGTGAIYEQYF. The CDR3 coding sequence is TGTGCCTGGAGTGCCGGGACAGGGGCTATCTACGAGCAGTACTTC.

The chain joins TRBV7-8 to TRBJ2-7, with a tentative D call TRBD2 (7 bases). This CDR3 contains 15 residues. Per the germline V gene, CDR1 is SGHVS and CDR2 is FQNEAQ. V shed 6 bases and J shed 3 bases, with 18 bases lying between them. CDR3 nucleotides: TGTGCCAGCAGACCGACGCGGGGGCAAGGCTACGAGCAGTACTTC. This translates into CASRPTRGQGYEQYF.

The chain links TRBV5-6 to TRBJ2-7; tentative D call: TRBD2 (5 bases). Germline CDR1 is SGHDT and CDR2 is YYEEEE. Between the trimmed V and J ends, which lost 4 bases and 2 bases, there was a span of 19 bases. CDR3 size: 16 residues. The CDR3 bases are TGTGCCAGCAGCCCCGGGGTCGGACCTCGGACCTACGAGCAGTACTTC. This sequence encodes CASSPGVGPRTYEQYF.

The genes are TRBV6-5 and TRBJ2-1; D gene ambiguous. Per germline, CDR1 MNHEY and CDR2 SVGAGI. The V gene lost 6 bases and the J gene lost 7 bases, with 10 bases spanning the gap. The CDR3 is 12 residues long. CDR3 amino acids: CASSSFGNEQFF. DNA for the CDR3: TGTGCCAGCAGCTCCTTCGGGAATGAGCAGTTCTTC.

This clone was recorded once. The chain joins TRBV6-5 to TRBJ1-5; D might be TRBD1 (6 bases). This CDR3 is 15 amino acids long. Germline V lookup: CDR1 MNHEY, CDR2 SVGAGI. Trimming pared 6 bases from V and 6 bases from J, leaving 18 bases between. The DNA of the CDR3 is TGTGCCAGCAGCCGGATCGCCAGGGGTGGTCAGCCCCAGCATTTT. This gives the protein CASSRIARGGQPQHF.

This chain's CDR3 is CASSFTGYEQFF. The CDR3 region has the DNA TGTGCCAGCAGCTTCACGGGGTATGAGCAGTTCTTC. This chain links TRBV5-4 with TRBJ2-1; D perhaps matches TRBD2 (5 bases). Trimming took 2 bases from V and 8 from J, leaving 8 bases between them. The CDR3 length is 12 residues. In germline, CDR1 is SGHNT, CDR2 YYREEE (reference sequence).

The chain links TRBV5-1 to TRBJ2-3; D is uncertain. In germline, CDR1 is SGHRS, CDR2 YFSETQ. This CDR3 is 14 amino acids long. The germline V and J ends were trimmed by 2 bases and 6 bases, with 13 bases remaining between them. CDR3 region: CASSFGPTGDTQYF. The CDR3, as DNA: TGCGCCAGCAGCTTTGGCCCGACTGGGGATACGCAGTATTTT.

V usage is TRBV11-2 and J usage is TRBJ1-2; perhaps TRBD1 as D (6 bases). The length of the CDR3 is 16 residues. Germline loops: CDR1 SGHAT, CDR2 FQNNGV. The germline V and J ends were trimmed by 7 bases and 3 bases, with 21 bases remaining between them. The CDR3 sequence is CASTRTLGRTDYGYTF. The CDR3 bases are TGTGCCAGCACCAGAACCCTAGGACGGACAGACTATGGCTACACCTTC.

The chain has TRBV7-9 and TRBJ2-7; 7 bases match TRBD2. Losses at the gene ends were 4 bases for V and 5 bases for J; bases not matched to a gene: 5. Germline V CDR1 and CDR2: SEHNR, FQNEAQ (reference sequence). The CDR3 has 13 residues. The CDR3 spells CASSSSGGDEQYF. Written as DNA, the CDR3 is TGTGCCAGCAGCTCCTCGGGAGGAGACGAGCAGTACTTC.

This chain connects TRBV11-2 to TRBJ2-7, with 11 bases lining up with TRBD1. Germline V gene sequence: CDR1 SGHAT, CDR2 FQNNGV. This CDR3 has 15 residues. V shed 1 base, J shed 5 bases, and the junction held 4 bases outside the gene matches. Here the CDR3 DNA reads TGTGCCAGCAGCTTAGTCCGGACAGGGGGCCACGAGCAGTACTTC. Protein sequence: CASSLVRTGGHEQYF.

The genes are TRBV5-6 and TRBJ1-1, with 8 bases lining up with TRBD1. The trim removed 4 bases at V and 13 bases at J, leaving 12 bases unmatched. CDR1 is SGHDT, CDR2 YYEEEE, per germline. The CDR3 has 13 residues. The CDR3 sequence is CASSPDRATEGFF. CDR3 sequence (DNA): TGTGCCAGCAGCCCGGACAGGGCTACGGAGGGTTTCTTT. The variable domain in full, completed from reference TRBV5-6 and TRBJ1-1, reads DAGVTQSPTHLIKTRGQQVTLRCSPKSGHDTVSWYQQALGQGPQFIFQYYEEEERQRGNFPDRFSGHQFPNYSSELNVNALLLGDSALYLCASSPDRATEGFFGQGTRLTVV.

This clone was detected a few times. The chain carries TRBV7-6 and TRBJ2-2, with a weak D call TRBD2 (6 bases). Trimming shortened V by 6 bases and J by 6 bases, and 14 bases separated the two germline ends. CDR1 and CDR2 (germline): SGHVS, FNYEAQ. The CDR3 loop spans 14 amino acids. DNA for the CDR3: TGTGCCAGCAGAAAGACTAGTTTGGCCGGGGAGCTGTTTTTT. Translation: CASRKTSLAGELFF.

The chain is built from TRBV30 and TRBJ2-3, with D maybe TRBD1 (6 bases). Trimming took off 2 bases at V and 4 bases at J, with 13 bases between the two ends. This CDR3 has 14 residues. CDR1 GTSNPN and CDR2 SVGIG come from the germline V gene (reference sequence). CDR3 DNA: TGTGCCTGGAGTAGGGACATTAGGGCAGATACGCAGTATTTT. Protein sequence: CAWSRDIRADTQYF.

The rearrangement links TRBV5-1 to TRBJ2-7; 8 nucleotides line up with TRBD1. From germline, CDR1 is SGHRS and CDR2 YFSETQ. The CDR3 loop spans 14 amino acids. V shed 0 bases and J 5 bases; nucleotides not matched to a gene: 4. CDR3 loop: CASSLATGVNEQYF. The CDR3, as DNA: TGCGCCAGCAGCTTGGCGACAGGGGTCAACGAGCAGTACTTC.

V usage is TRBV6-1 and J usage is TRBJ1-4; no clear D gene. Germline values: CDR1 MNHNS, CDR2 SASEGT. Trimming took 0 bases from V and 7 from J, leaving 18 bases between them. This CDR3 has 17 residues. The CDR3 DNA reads TGTGCCAGCAGTGAAGCGGTAAGGCGGAAGGTCGGTGAAAAACTGTTTTTT. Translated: CASSEAVRRKVGEKLFF.

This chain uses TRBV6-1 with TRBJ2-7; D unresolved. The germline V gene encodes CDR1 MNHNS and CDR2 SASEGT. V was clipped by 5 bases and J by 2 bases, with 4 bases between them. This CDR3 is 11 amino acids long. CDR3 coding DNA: TGTGCCAGCAGTATAGCCTACGAGCAGTACTTC. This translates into CASSIAYEQYF.

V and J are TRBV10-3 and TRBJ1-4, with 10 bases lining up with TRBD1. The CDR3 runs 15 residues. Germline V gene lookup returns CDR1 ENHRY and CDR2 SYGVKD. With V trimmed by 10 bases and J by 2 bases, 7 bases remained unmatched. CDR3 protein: CANSRDRGTNEKLFF. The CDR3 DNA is TGTGCCAACAGCCGGGACAGGGGCACTAATGAAAAACTGTTTTTT.